Below, one T cell receptor beta chain is given with its context. The authors' processing: Estimation of nucleated cell counts relied on the amplification of reference gene primers. The assay was immunoSEQ multiplex PCR, and TCRdb's table has in-frame clones only and misses some. V and J calls and clone size are copied from that table; D and trimming were computed from the DNA. The sample has 300,000 to 450,000 clones; approximately 88% are singletons. The data were taken from a study of blood T cell repertoires in COVID-19. Whole-study context: Acute and convalescent COVID-19 samples came from the United States, Italy and Spain. Sources were T cells, B-cell-depleted T cells, or PBMCs; the material itself was cDNA or gDNA.

Trimming left V 2 bases short and J 1 base short, with 12 bases between. The CDR3 covers 16 residues. Germline V gene lookup returns CDR1 MNHEY and CDR2 SVGEGT. The sample taken for sequencing was peripheral blood. This chain joins TRBV6-2 or TRBV6-3 and TRBJ1-5; D gene uncertain. The receptor's source is a woman aged 30 to 39 with COVID-19, enrolled during active disease. The CDR3 bases are TGTGCCAGCAGTTACCGCCCCGCCGGGAGCAATCAGCCCCAGCATTTT. This encodes CASSYRPAGSNQPQHF.